This T cell receptor beta chain was obtained from a study of control samples from healthy donors and cancer patients. CDR1 and CDR2 from the germline V gene are MDHEN and SYDVKM. The CDR3 is 11 amino acids. Trimming shortened V by 2 bases and J by 6 bases, and 2 bases separated the two germline ends. The data were produced by immunoSEQ multiplex PCR, yet TCRdb's version contains in-frame clones alone and is incomplete. The top ten clones hold about 2.5% of a sample with some 130,000 clones, about 93% of them seen once. This receptor was obtained from a man aged 40-49 years in good health. The sequenced sample was blood. The chain is built from TRBV28 and TRBJ1-5; no definite D call. The CDR3 nucleotides are TGTGCCAGCAGTTTAGGTCAGCCCCAGCATTTT. It translates to CASSLGQPQHF.